This T cell receptor beta chain was profiled in a study of blood T cell repertoires in COVID-19. Produced via immunoSEQ multiplex PCR; TCRdb's table is partial and in-frame only. Among about 280,000 clones, around 85% were seen once, and the ten largest hold 2% to 3%. The study drew participants aged roughly 18 to 95 years from fewer than 30 US areas. The sample was PBMCs or T cells enriched from blood (not recorded which). The TCR sequence derives from a woman aged 50 to 60 who had recovered from COVID-19.

CDR3 nucleotides: TGTGCCAGCAGTAGACAGGGGGCGTTGACTGAAGCTTTCTTT. Translation gives CASSRQGALTEAFF. The chain is built from TRBV7-9 and TRBJ1-1; TRBD1 matches 10 bases. The CDR3 spans 14 residues. The germline V gene has CDR1 SEHNR and CDR2 FQNEAQ (reference sequence). Unmatched junction bases numbered 6, after V lost 6 bases and J lost 5 bases.